The 6 T cell receptor beta chains below were found in one sample sequenced in a study of blood T cell repertoires in COVID-19. Data came from immunoSEQ multiplex PCR; TCRdb stores just in-frame clones and leaves some out. This table holds tens of thousands of clones, about 89% found once. Material for sequencing was peripheral blood. These TCRs come from a man aged 45-65 years with active COVID-19.

The chain combines TRBV5-6 with TRBJ2-3; TRBD2 aligns across 8 bases. CDR1 and CDR2 (germline): SGHDT, YYEEEE. V lost 4 bases to trimming and J lost 3 bases; unmatched junction nucleotides: 10. This CDR3 spans 16 amino acids. The CDR3 loop is CASSLTSVGGTDTQYF. In nucleotides, the CDR3 is TGTGCCAGCAGCCTGACTAGCGTGGGGGGTACAGATACGCAGTATTTT.

V gene TRBV6-5 combines with J gene TRBJ1-5, with D perhaps TRBD1 (5 bases). CDR3 length equals 14 residues. CDR1 is MNHEY, CDR2 SVGAGI, per germline. V gave up 6 bases and J gave up 5 bases, with 14 bases separating them. The CDR3 here is CASSPAGGDQPQHF. The CDR3 region has the DNA TGTGCCAGCAGCCCCGCCGGGGGTGATCAGCCCCAGCATTTT.

The CDR3 is CASSLQNLGSYGYTF. The CDR3 bases are TGTGCCAGCAGCCTCCAAAATCTTGGGAGCTATGGCTACACCTTC. This chain uses TRBV7-2 with TRBJ1-2; D gene unclear. Between the trimmed V and J ends, which lost 5 bases and 4 bases, there was a span of 17 bases. The length of the CDR3 is 15 residues. Germline V lookup: CDR1 SGHTA, CDR2 FQGNSA.

The chain uses TRBV7-3 and TRBJ2-1; D call uncertain. The ends were cut back, 2 bases at V and 0 bases at J, with 11 bases in the middle. This CDR3 contains 16 residues. The germline V gene encodes CDR1 SGHTA and CDR2 FQGTGA. DNA for the CDR3: TGTGCCAGCAGCTTAGGGCCGAAAAGCTCCTACAATGAGCAGTTCTTC. It translates to CASSLGPKSSYNEQFF.

The chain has TRBV28 and TRBJ1-2; 8 nucleotides match TRBD1. The V gene's germline CDR1 is MDHEN and CDR2 SYDVKM. With 3 bases clipped from V and 5 bases from J, the junction kept 5 bases outside the gene matches. The CDR3 length is 14 residues. The CDR3 DNA reads as TGTGCCAGCAGTTTCAGGGGGCCTCCTTATGGCTACACCTTC. The encoded protein is CASSFRGPPYGYTF.

The chain has TRBV28 and TRBJ1-3; perhaps TRBD1 as D (5 bases). This CDR3 contains 17 residues. The germline gives CDR1 MDHEN, CDR2 SYDVKM. Trimming stripped 6 bases from V and 0 bases from J, with 18 bases between. Here the CDR3 DNA reads TGTGCCAGCAGCTCCCCCGCGGGGGTTAGCTCTGGAAACACCATATATTTT. Its translation is CASSSPAGVSSGNTIYF.